Listed here are 22 T cell receptor beta chains from one sample, sequenced in a study of graft-versus-host responses after intestinal transplantation. Sequencing was performed with immunoSEQ multiplex PCR; in TCRdb, only in-frame clones are kept and a portion is missing. The table has some 69,000 clones, roughly 92% seen once. This specimen was bone marrow, taken 734 days after intestinal transplantation. The origin of the receptors is a human patient who received an intestinal transplant, so some T cells may come from the graft donor.

This chain uses TRBV6-4 with TRBJ2-5, with 16 bases that match TRBD2. V lost 2 bases, J lost 2 bases, and 8 bases stayed unmatched. The germline gives CDR1 MRHNA, CDR2 SNTAGT. CDR3 size: 19 residues. The DNA of the CDR3 is TGTGCCAGCAGTGACATCGGGACTAGCGGGAGGGCAAGGCAAGAGACCCAGTACTTC. This translates into CASSDIGTSGRARQETQYF.

Only one count was recorded for this clone. The V call is TRBV2, the J call TRBJ1-5; a weak D match, TRBD1 (6 bases). Trimming left V 7 bases short and J 0 bases short, with 22 bases between. The CDR3 has 18 residues. CDR1 is SNHLY, CDR2 FYNNEI, per germline. The chain's CDR3 is CASKWGGGEALSNQPQHF. The CDR3 DNA is TGTGCCAGCAAGTGGGGCGGGGGCGAGGCGCTTAGCAATCAGCCCCAGCATTTT.

The chain couples TRBV2 to TRBJ2-7; D remains unclear. The V end lost 7 bases, the J end lost 3 bases, and 10 bases lay between the germline ends. The CDR3 totals 12 residues. Germline lookup yields CDR1 SNHLY and CDR2 FYNNEI. This CDR3 reads CASNTRFYEQYF. For the CDR3, the DNA is TGTGCCAGCAATACAAGGTTCTACGAGCAGTACTTC.

The chain employs TRBV5-6 and TRBJ2-7, with 7 bases fitting TRBD1. CDR3 length: 14 amino acids. In germline, CDR1 is SGHDT, CDR2 YYEEEE. With V trimmed by 3 bases and J by 3 bases, 6 bases remained unmatched. This CDR3 reads CASSSDRVGYEQYF. The CDR3 DNA sequence: TGTGCCAGCAGCTCCGACAGGGTAGGCTACGAGCAGTACTTC.

The chain combines TRBV11-2 with TRBJ2-3, with D perhaps TRBD2 (5 bases). The germline V gene has CDR1 SGHAT and CDR2 FQNNGV. V lost 1 base and J 2 bases, leaving 10 bases between the germline ends. The CDR3 spans 15 residues. DNA of the CDR3: TGTGCCAGCAGCTTAGGGACTTCCTCCACAGATACGCAGTATTTT. The encoded protein is CASSLGTSSTDTQYF. Combining the CDR3 with reference TRBV11-2 and TRBJ2-3 gives the whole variable domain EAGVAQSPRYKIIEKRQSVAFWCNPISGHATLYWYQQILGQGPKLLIQFQNNGVVDDSQLPKDRFSAERLKGVDSTLKIQPAKLEDSAVYLCASSLGTSSTDTQYFGPGTRLTVL.

V gene TRBV5-1 combines with J gene TRBJ1-4, with TRBD1 matching over 7 bases. Trimming removed 0 bases from V and 3 bases from J; junction bases left unmatched: 5. CDR1 is SGHRS and CDR2 is YFSETQ in the germline V gene. The CDR3 covers 16 residues. CDR3 sequence reads: CASSLAGGGPNEKLFF. The CDR3 nucleotides are TGCGCCAGCAGCTTGGCCGGAGGGGGCCCTAATGAAAAACTGTTTTTT.

This chain uses TRBV6-6 with TRBJ1-1; D not certain. CDR1 MNHNY and CDR2 SVGAGI come from the germline V gene (reference sequence). The CDR3 is 8 residues long. The ends were cut back, 5 bases at V and 8 bases at J, with 0 bases in the middle. DNA of the CDR3: TGTGCCAGCAGTGAAGCTTTCTTT. Its translation is CASSEAFF.

The rearrangement uses TRBV7-9 and TRBJ1-2; TRBD1 matches 7 bases. Trimming cost V 3 bases and J 7 bases; bases outside gene matches: 5. From germline, CDR1 is SEHNR and CDR2 FQNEAQ (reference sequence). CDR3 length equals 13 residues. The CDR3 DNA sequence: TGTGCCAGCAGCTTGGGGACAGAGGGTGGCTACACCTTC. This translates into CASSLGTEGGYTF.

CDR3 nucleotides: TGTGCCAGCAGCCCAGGGACACGGGAGGGCACCTACAATGAGCAGTTCTTC. Translated, it gives CASSPGTREGTYNEQFF. V and J are TRBV9 and TRBJ2-1, with 8 positions matching TRBD2. In germline, CDR1 is SGDLS, CDR2 YYNGEE. Germline trimming cut 4 bases from V and 2 bases from J; bases unmatched to any gene: 11. The CDR3 extends over 17 amino acids.

This chain joins TRBV19 and TRBJ2-3, with 10 bases fitting TRBD2. With V trimmed by 2 bases and J by 6 bases, 5 bases remained unmatched. The length of the CDR3 is 15 residues. Per germline, CDR1 LNHDA and CDR2 SQIVND (reference sequence). The CDR3 nucleotides read TGTGCCAGTAGTATATTCCTAGCGGGAGAGGATACGCAGTATTTT. It codes for CASSIFLAGEDTQYF.

A single count supports this clone. This chain uses TRBV2 with TRBJ2-7; TRBD1 matches at 9 bases. CDR1 is SNHLY and CDR2 is FYNNEI in the germline V gene. The CDR3 is 13 residues long. The J segment lost 3 bases and the V segment lost 5 bases, leaving 2 bases of the junction unmatched. DNA for the CDR3: TGTGCCAGCAGTTGGGACAGGGACTACGAGCAGTACTTC. This translates into CASSWDRDYEQYF.

The rearrangement joins TRBV6-6 to TRBJ2-1, with a weak D call TRBD1 (6 bases). Deletions cut 6 bases from V and 8 bases from J, with 17 bases between. The CDR3 sequence is 14 residues long. The V gene's germline CDR1 is MNHNY and CDR2 SVGAGI (reference sequence). CDR3 protein: CASRQNRGGDEQFF. The CDR3 DNA sequence: TGTGCCAGCAGGCAAAACCGTGGGGGCGATGAGCAGTTCTTC.

This clone has a single count. CDR3 protein: CASSVGEYGYTF. For the CDR3, the DNA is TGTGCCAGCAGCGTGGGGGAGTATGGCTACACCTTC. The rearrangement uses TRBV9 and TRBJ1-2, with D perhaps TRBD1 (5 bases). This CDR3 comprises 12 residues. CDR1 is SGDLS, CDR2 YYNGEE, per germline. Trimming pared 2 bases from V and 5 bases from J, leaving 7 bases between. Drawing the rest from reference TRBV9 and TRBJ1-2, the complete variable domain is DSGVTQTPKHLITATGQRVTLRCSPRSGDLSVYWYQQSLDQGLQFLIQYYNGEERAKGNILERFSAQQFPDLHSELNLSSLELGDSALYFCASSVGEYGYTFGSGTRLTVV.

The V and J genes are TRBV30 and TRBJ1-1; D unclear. Deletions cut 0 bases from V and 1 base from J, with 6 bases between. Germline V lookup: CDR1 GTSNPN, CDR2 SVGIG (reference sequence). The CDR3 loop spans 13 amino acids. CDR3 bases: TGTGCCTGGAGTGTACTGAGGAACACTGAAGCTTTCTTT. Translating gives CAWSVLRNTEAFF.

V is TRBV6-5 and J is TRBJ1-2, with no clear D. V gave up 2 bases and J gave up 4 bases, with 11 bases separating them. The CDR3 runs 14 residues. Germline values: CDR1 MNHEY, CDR2 SVGAGI. For the CDR3, the DNA is TGTGCCAGCAGTTACGGAAGGGAGAGCTATGGCTACACCTTC. Its protein product is CASSYGRESYGYTF.

The gene calls are TRBV5-1 and TRBJ1-6; D call uncertain. With 6 bases removed from V and 8 bases from J, the gap between germline ends came to 21 bases. Per germline, CDR1 SGHRS and CDR2 YFSETQ. The CDR3 totals 16 residues. The chain's CDR3 is CASKLGFQKQDSPLHF. The CDR3 bases are TGCGCCAGCAAGCTAGGGTTTCAAAAGCAAGATTCACCCCTCCACTTT. Complete variable domain (other parts from reference TRBV5-1 and TRBJ1-6): KAGVTQTPRYLIKTRGQQVTLSCSPISGHRSVSWYQQTPGQGLQFLFEYFSETQRNKGNFPGRFSGRQFSNSRSEMNVSTLELGDSALYLCASKLGFQKQDSPLHFGNGTRLTVT.

In this sample, this clone turned up once. The genes are TRBV6-6 and TRBJ2-1, with 11 bases lining up with TRBD2. The CDR3 loop spans 14 amino acids. Germline CDR1 MNHNY, CDR2 SVGAGI (reference sequence). V trimming: 7 bases; J trimming: 7 bases; junction bases outside the gene matches: 6. The CDR3 DNA sequence: TGTGCCAGCACCACCACTAGCGGGGGTAATGAGCAGTTCTTC. This encodes CASTTTSGGNEQFF.

The gene calls are TRBV11-3 and TRBJ2-2, with 8 bases fitting TRBD1. Germline V CDR1 and CDR2: SGHNT, YENEEA. The ends lost 3 bases at V and 4 bases at J; junction bases unmatched: 13. The CDR3 loop spans 18 amino acids. The CDR3 reads CASSFGSSYQGATGELFF. The CDR3 nucleotides are TGTGCCAGCAGCTTTGGTTCATCTTACCAGGGGGCCACCGGGGAGCTGTTTTTT. Based on the CDR3 plus reference TRBV11-3 and TRBJ2-2, the full variable domain is EAGVVQSPRYKIIEKKQPVAFWCNPISGHNTLYWYLQNLGQGPELLIRYENEEAVDDSQLPKDRFSAERLKGVDSTLKIQPAELGDSAVYLCASSFGSSYQGATGELFFGEGSRLTVL.

To note about this clone: The same CDR3 also results from other DNA sequences found in this sample. V is TRBV6-5 and J is TRBJ1-2; D unclear. Germline CDR1 MNHEY, CDR2 SVGAGI. V was cut by 0 bases and J by 5 bases, with 7 bases left in between. There are 13 residues in the CDR3. CDR3: CASSYSGSYGYTF. The DNA of the CDR3 is TGTGCCAGCAGTTACTCGGGATCTTATGGCTACACCTTC.

The V call is TRBV2, the J call TRBJ2-3; D call uncertain. The length of the CDR3 is 14 residues. V was cut by 6 bases and J by 1 base, with 11 bases left in between. Germline CDR1 SNHLY, CDR2 FYNNEI. CDR3 sequence: CASRQLGGTDTQYF. The CDR3 DNA reads TGTGCCAGCAGACAGCTCGGAGGCACAGATACGCAGTATTTT. The whole variable domain, remainder taken from reference TRBV2 and TRBJ2-3, is EPEVTQTPSHQVTQMGQEVILRCVPISNHLYFYWYRQILGQKVEFLVSFYNNEISEKSEIFDDQFSVERPDGSNFTLKIRSTKLEDSAMYFCASRQLGGTDTQYFGPGTRLTVL.

The J gene is TRBJ1-2, the V gene TRBV4-1; a weak D match, TRBD1 (6 bases). The ends were cut back, 4 bases at V and 4 bases at J, with 10 bases in the middle. The CDR3 contains 13 residues. Germline CDR1 reads MGHRA; CDR2 reads YSYEKL. The CDR3 DNA is TGCGCCAGCAGCCCGGACAGCGCCTATGGCTACACCTTC. It specifies CASSPDSAYGYTF.

This clone was observed a single time. The CDR3 spells CASSLTGGSYNEQFF. The CDR3 DNA sequence: TGTGCCAGCAGCTTAACAGGGGGCTCCTACAATGAGCAGTTCTTC. The chain links TRBV7-3 to TRBJ2-1; a weak D match, TRBD1 (6 bases). The CDR3 runs 15 residues. Per germline, CDR1 SGHTA and CDR2 FQGTGA. Trimming removed 0 bases at V and 0 bases at J, with 6 bases between. The full variable domain, its missing parts supplied by reference TRBV7-3 and TRBJ2-1, is GAGVSQTPSNKVTEKGKYVELRCDPISGHTALYWYRQSLGQGPEFLIYFQGTGAADDSGLPNDRFFAVRPEGSVSTLKIQRTERGDSAVYLCASSLTGGSYNEQFFGPGTRLTVL.